Following are 30 T cell receptor beta chains from one sample sequenced in a study of blood T cell repertoires in COVID-19. The method was immunoSEQ multiplex PCR; TCRdb's version includes in-frame clones alone and lacks a portion of them. The sample has about 39,000 clones, 70% to 90% seen once. Source material: peripheral blood. The receptors shown here come from a man aged 40-50 years with active COVID-19.

As for this clone: This same CDR3 is encoded by further DNA sequences in the sample. In nucleotides, the CDR3 is TGTGCCAGCAGCGGAACCGGGTCGACAGATACGCAGTATTTT. Protein product: CASSGTGSTDTQYF. The V call is TRBV7-9, the J call TRBJ2-3; D not certain. This CDR3 is 14 amino acids long. The ends were cut back, 5 bases at V and 3 bases at J, with 12 bases in the middle. Germline CDR1 and CDR2: SEHNR and FQNEAQ (reference sequence). Complete variable domain (other parts from reference TRBV7-9 and TRBJ2-3): DTGVSQNPRHKITKRGQNVTFRCDPISEHNRLYWYRQTLGQGPEFLTYFQNEAQLEKSRLLSDRFSAERPKGSFSTLEIQRTEQGDSAMYLCASSGTGSTDTQYFGPGTRLTVL.

This chain joins TRBV5-1 and TRBJ1-2, with TRBD1 identical over 10 bases. Looked up from germline, CDR1 is SGHRS and CDR2 is YFSETQ. This CDR3 spans 16 amino acids. V shed 6 bases, J shed 2 bases, and the junction held 10 bases outside the gene matches. The chain's CDR3 is CASTTSGTGENYGYTF. CDR3 DNA sequence: TGCGCCAGCACCACTTCCGGGACAGGGGAGAACTATGGCTACACCTTC. The variable domain in full, with the rest retrieved from reference TRBV5-1 and TRBJ1-2, is KAGVTQTPRYLIKTRGQQVTLSCSPISGHRSVSWYQQTPGQGLQFLFEYFSETQRNKGNFPGRFSGRQFSNSRSEMNVSTLELGDSALYLCASTTSGTGENYGYTFGSGTRLTVV.

This chain uses TRBV13 with TRBJ1-3, with D possibly TRBD1 on 6 matching bases. V was pared by 2 bases and J by 3 bases, with 11 bases between. In germline, CDR1 is PRHDT, CDR2 FYEKMQ (reference sequence). This CDR3 is built from 15 residues. The CDR3, as DNA: TGTGCCAGCAGCTTATGGAGCAGGGGTGGAAACACCATATATTTT. It codes for CASSLWSRGGNTIYF. The full variable domain, with the rest looked up from reference TRBV13 and TRBJ1-3, is AAGVIQSPRHLIKEKRETATLKCYPIPRHDTVYWYQQGPGQDPQFLISFYEKMQSDKGSIPDRFSAQQFSDYHSELNMSSLELGDSALYFCASSLWSRGGNTIYFGEGSWLTVV.

The rearrangement joins TRBV6-5 to TRBJ2-7; D might be TRBD1 (5 bases). The V end was cut by 7 bases, the J end by 0 bases, with 13 bases between. The CDR3 is 14 amino acids. Germline V lookup: CDR1 MNHEY, CDR2 SVGAGI. CDR3 DNA: TGTGCCAGCAACCGCAGGGTGAGCTCCTACGAGCAGTACTTC. Its protein product is CASNRRVSSYEQYF.

The chain is built from TRBV11-2 and TRBJ1-3; no clear D gene. From germline, CDR1 is SGHAT and CDR2 FQNNGV. The CDR3 consists of 15 residues. Deletions cut 2 bases from V and 0 bases from J, with 8 bases between. CDR3 coding DNA: TGTGCCAGCAGCTTAATTGCGGCCTCTGGAAACACCATATATTTT. Residues: CASSLIAASGNTIYF. Complete variable domain (other parts from reference TRBV11-2 and TRBJ1-3): EAGVAQSPRYKIIEKRQSVAFWCNPISGHATLYWYQQILGQGPKLLIQFQNNGVVDDSQLPKDRFSAERLKGVDSTLKIQPAKLEDSAVYLCASSLIAASGNTIYFGEGSWLTVV.

The sample holds a few counts of this clone. The chain couples TRBV7-9 to TRBJ1-2; no definite D call. V lost 2 bases and J 4 bases, leaving 5 bases between the germline ends. The germline V gene encodes CDR1 SEHNR and CDR2 FQNEAQ (reference sequence). This CDR3 has 12 amino acids. The CDR3 coding sequence is TGTGCCAGCAGCTTACGCGGCTATGGCTACACCTTC. It translates to CASSLRGYGYTF.

V and J are TRBV27 and TRBJ2-3, with a tentative D call TRBD2 (5 bases). CDR3 length: 13 residues. V lost 5 bases to trimming and J lost 6 bases, with 12 bases between them. Germline CDR1 MNHEY, CDR2 SMNVEV (reference sequence). In DNA, the CDR3 is TGTGCCAGCAGTGAGGGTTTACTGGATACGCAGTATTTT. Encoded protein: CASSEGLLDTQYF.

The chain links TRBV5-5 to TRBJ2-2; 7 nucleotides align to TRBD1. The germline V gene has CDR1 SGHKS and CDR2 YYEKEE (reference sequence). CDR3 size: 15 residues. Germline trimming cut 4 bases from V and 9 bases from J; bases unmatched to any gene: 12. CDR3 region: CASSPDREGYRELFF. CDR3 DNA: TGTGCCAGCAGCCCCGACAGGGAAGGGTACCGGGAGCTGTTTTTT.

This clone was picked up a small number of times. The chain joins TRBV3-1 (or the pseudogene TRBV3-2) to TRBJ2-3; 7 nucleotides align to TRBD2. Per the germline V gene, CDR1 is LGHDT and CDR2 is YNNKEL (reference sequence). The V segment lost 4 bases and the J segment 7 bases; nucleotides outside the gene matches: 8. The CDR3 runs to 14 residues. The DNA of the CDR3 is TGTGCCAGCAGCCTGGGTGGGGGGGGTAATACGCAGTATTTT. Amino acids: CASSLGGGGNTQYF.

The J gene is TRBJ2-2, the V gene TRBV6-5, with 9 positions matching TRBD2. The J segment lost 1 base and the V segment lost 5 bases, leaving 2 bases of the junction unmatched. Germline V gene lookup returns CDR1 MNHEY and CDR2 SVGAGI. The CDR3 length is 15 residues. The chain's CDR3 is CASSQTSGNTGELFF. The CDR3 DNA is TGTGCCAGCAGTCAGACTAGCGGGAACACCGGGGAGCTGTTTTTT.

The chain employs TRBV5-1 and TRBJ1-1; D is perhaps TRBD1 (5 bases). Trimming removed 5 bases at V and 1 base at J, with 9 bases between. This CDR3 spans 13 amino acids. Germline assignment: CDR1 SGHRS and CDR2 YFSETQ. The CDR3 here is CASRLDKNTEAFF. The CDR3 coding sequence is TGCGCCAGCAGGCTGGACAAGAACACTGAAGCTTTCTTT.

This sequence joins TRBV6-5 and TRBJ2-7; 7 nucleotides line up with TRBD2. From germline, CDR1 is MNHEY and CDR2 SVGAGI. Trimming at V came to 2 bases and at J to 4 bases, leaving 5 bases not matched to a gene. This CDR3 has 14 amino acids. CDR3 amino acids: CASSYSGIGYEQYF. CDR3 bases: TGTGCCAGCAGTTACAGCGGGATTGGGTACGAGCAGTACTTC.

This chain links TRBV20-1 with TRBJ1-5; perhaps TRBD1 as D (5 bases). V was pared by 3 bases and J by 5 bases, with 20 bases between. Per the germline V gene, CDR1 is DFQATT and CDR2 is SNEGSKA (reference sequence). The CDR3 contains 16 residues. CDR3 protein: CSASGYLGRADQPQHF. The CDR3 bases are TGCAGTGCTAGTGGGTATCTCGGCAGGGCAGATCAGCCCCAGCATTTT.

V usage is TRBV7-8 and J usage is TRBJ2-2; TRBD2 matches at 7 bases. The CDR3 totals 17 residues. Germline trimming cut 0 bases from V and 5 bases from J; bases unmatched to any gene: 9. Germline CDR1 and CDR2: SGHVS and FQNEAQ. CDR3 loop: CASSLALADLRTGELFF. In DNA, the CDR3 is TGTGCCAGCAGCTTAGCTCTAGCGGACCTGAGGACCGGGGAGCTGTTTTTT.

The J gene is TRBJ2-3, the V gene TRBV7-2; D is unclear. Germline V lookup: CDR1 SGHTA, CDR2 FQGNSA. The CDR3 contains 12 residues. Trimming pared 3 bases from V and 4 bases from J, leaving 5 bases between. CDR3 nucleotide sequence: TGTGCCAGCAGCTTTGAGGCAGATACGCAGTATTTT. Translating it yields CASSFEADTQYF.

V and J are TRBV2 and TRBJ2-1; TRBD1 is a possible D gene (5 bases). Germline CDR1 reads SNHLY; CDR2 reads FYNNEI. The CDR3 is 14 residues long. The V and J ends lost 2 bases and 3 bases respectively, with 8 bases between them. CDR3 region: CASSERGLYNEQFF. CDR3 bases: TGTGCCAGCAGTGAAAGGGGCCTCTACAATGAGCAGTTCTTC.

V and J are TRBV6-5 and TRBJ1-2; 7 bases agree with TRBD1. V was pared by 6 bases and J by 10 bases, with 11 bases of the junction left unmatched. The CDR3 is 13 residues long. Germline CDR1 reads MNHEY; CDR2 reads SVGAGI. CDR3 sequence reads: CASSPTQGGDYTF. The DNA of the CDR3 is TGTGCCAGCAGCCCGACGCAGGGGGGTGACTACACCTTC.

The chain uses TRBV6-5 and TRBJ1-1; TRBD1 matches at 9 bases. Per the germline V gene, CDR1 is MNHEY and CDR2 is SVGAGI. Germline trimming cut 4 bases from V and 1 base from J; bases unmatched to any gene: 4. The CDR3 runs 15 residues. For the CDR3, the DNA is TGTGCCAGCAGTTTGCCGGGACAGGGGAACACTGAAGCTTTCTTT. This gives the protein CASSLPGQGNTEAFF.

The chain uses TRBV5-1 and TRBJ1-1, with a tentative D call TRBD1 (6 bases). V lost 9 bases to trimming and J lost 4 bases, with 22 bases between them. CDR3 length: 15 residues. Germline CDR1 is SGHRS and CDR2 is YFSETQ. The CDR3 loop reads CATRRGGGDGTEAFF. The CDR3, as DNA: TGCGCCACCCGACGAGGGGGGGGAGATGGCACTGAAGCTTTCTTT.

In this sample, this clone turned up a few times. The chain couples TRBV5-1 to TRBJ1-6, with no clear D. V dropped 2 bases and J dropped 8 bases, with 14 bases sitting between them. The CDR3 spans 15 residues. The V gene's germline CDR1 is SGHRS and CDR2 YFSETQ. CDR3 bases: TGCGCCAGCAGCTTAACATCCAGGTTTGATTCACCCCTCCACTTT. It is translated as CASSLTSRFDSPLHF.

By sample share, this clone is medium-sized. The chain links TRBV2 to TRBJ2-7, with D possibly being TRBD1 (6 bases). Germline CDR1 reads SNHLY; CDR2 reads FYNNEI. V lost 5 bases to trimming and J lost 0 bases, with 11 bases between them. The CDR3 is 14 residues long. Here the CDR3 DNA reads TGTGCCAGCAGTACAGGGTCCCTCTCCTACGAGCAGTACTTC. It is translated as CASSTGSLSYEQYF. The whole variable domain, remainder taken from reference TRBV2 and TRBJ2-7, is EPEVTQTPSHQVTQMGQEVILRCVPISNHLYFYWYRQILGQKVEFLVSFYNNEISEKSEIFDDQFSVERPDGSNFTLKIRSTKLEDSAMYFCASSTGSLSYEQYFGPGTRLTVT.

In this sample, this clone turned up once. The rearrangement links TRBV5-1 to TRBJ2-3, with 9 bases matching TRBD2. This CDR3 contains 15 residues. V shed 2 bases and J 5 bases; nucleotides not matched to a gene: 6. Per germline, CDR1 SGHRS and CDR2 YFSETQ. The CDR3 reads CASSFSGLALDTQYF. As DNA, the CDR3 is TGCGCCAGCAGCTTTAGCGGACTAGCGCTAGATACGCAGTATTTT.

The rearrangement links TRBV5-1 to TRBJ1-1; weak D call: TRBD1 (6 bases). This CDR3 comprises 13 residues. The V gene lost 7 bases and the J gene lost 8 bases, with 18 bases spanning the gap. Germline CDR1 is SGHRS and CDR2 is YFSETQ. CDR3 DNA sequence: TGCGCCAGCTCTGGGGGCCGGCCAAGGGAAGCTTTCTTT. The encoded protein is CASSGGRPREAFF.

As concerns this clone: This same CDR3 is encoded by further DNA sequences in the sample. The chain has TRBV7-3 and TRBJ1-1, with a possible D match to TRBD1 (6 bases). Germline CDR1 and CDR2: SGHTA and FQGTGA. V was cut by 2 bases and J by 6 bases, with 13 bases left in between. CDR3 length: 14 residues. The CDR3 nucleotides are TGTGCCAGCAGCTTAGACGGGGGGCCGGCTGAAGCTTTCTTT. It is translated as CASSLDGGPAEAFF.

The V gene is TRBV9, the J gene TRBJ2-7, with D possibly TRBD1 on 5 matching bases. CDR3 length equals 14 residues. Germline V gives CDR1 SGDLS, CDR2 YYNGEE. The V end lost 1 base, the J end lost 2 bases, and 10 bases lay between the germline ends. CDR3: CASSVSAGTYEQYF. The CDR3 coding sequence is TGTGCCAGCAGCGTATCGGCAGGGACCTACGAGCAGTACTTC.

V usage is TRBV3-1 (or the pseudogene TRBV3-2) and J usage is TRBJ2-1; perhaps TRBD2 as D (7 bases). The CDR3 consists of 14 residues. The germline gives CDR1 LGHDT, CDR2 YNNKEL (reference sequence). V lost 1 base and J 7 bases, leaving 11 bases between the germline ends. CDR3 sequence: CASSQGTRGNEQFF. CDR3 coding DNA: TGTGCCAGCAGCCAAGGGACTAGGGGGAATGAGCAGTTCTTC.

The rearrangement uses TRBV2 and TRBJ1-4, with D possibly being TRBD1 (5 bases). Trimming cost V 8 bases and J 8 bases, with 18 bases left between them. Germline V gene sequence: CDR1 SNHLY, CDR2 FYNNEI. The length of the CDR3 is 14 residues. This CDR3 reads CASCLQGFLEKLFF. In DNA, the CDR3 is TGTGCCAGCTGCCTCCAGGGATTTCTCGAAAAACTGTTTTTT. The full variable domain, its missing parts supplied by reference TRBV2 and TRBJ1-4, is EPEVTQTPSHQVTQMGQEVILRCVPISNHLYFYWYRQILGQKVEFLVSFYNNEISEKSEIFDDQFSVERPDGSNFTLKIRSTKLEDSAMYFCASCLQGFLEKLFFGSGTQLSVL.

The rearrangement joins TRBV10-3 to TRBJ1-6; 9 bases fit TRBD1. The V and J ends lost 5 bases and 6 bases, in that order; junction bases with no gene match: 14. The germline CDR1 and CDR2 sequences are ENHRY and SYGVKD. The CDR3 runs to 18 residues. CDR3 sequence (DNA): TGTGCCATCAGTCGACACTCGGGACAGGGAACGGGTAATTCACCCCTCCACTTT. It yields the protein CAISRHSGQGTGNSPLHF.

The V call is TRBV28, the J call TRBJ1-1, with 8 bases that match TRBD1. Trimming removed 6 bases from V and 0 bases from J; junction bases left unmatched: 12. CDR1 MDHEN and CDR2 SYDVKM come from the germline V gene. The CDR3 loop spans 17 amino acids. The CDR3 DNA reads TGTGCCAGCAGCTCTACCGGGACAGGTTCCATGAACACTGAAGCTTTCTTT. Its protein product is CASSSTGTGSMNTEAFF.

This clone was seen a handful of times. This rearrangement joins TRBV10-3 to TRBJ1-1; the D gene is possibly TRBD1 (5 bases). V was shortened by 7 bases and J by 6 bases, with 18 bases between the two germline ends. Germline CDR1 reads ENHRY; CDR2 reads SYGVKD. The CDR3 runs 14 residues. The CDR3 nucleotides read TGTGCCATCACCGAAGGGGTCTCACGCGCTGAAGCTTTCTTT. It specifies CAITEGVSRAEAFF.